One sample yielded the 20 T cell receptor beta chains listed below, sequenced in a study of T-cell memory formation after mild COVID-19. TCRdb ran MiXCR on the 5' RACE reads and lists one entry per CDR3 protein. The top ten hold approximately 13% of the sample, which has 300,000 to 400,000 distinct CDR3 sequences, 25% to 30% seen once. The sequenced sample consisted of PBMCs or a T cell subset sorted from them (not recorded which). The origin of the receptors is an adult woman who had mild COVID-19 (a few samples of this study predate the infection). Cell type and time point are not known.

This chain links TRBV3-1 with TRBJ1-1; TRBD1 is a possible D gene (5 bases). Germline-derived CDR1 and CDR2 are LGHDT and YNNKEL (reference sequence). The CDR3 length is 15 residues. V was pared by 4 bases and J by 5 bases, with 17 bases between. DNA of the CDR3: TGTGCCAGCAGCCCAAATCGGGGGATTCGGACTGAAGCTTTCTTT. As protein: CASSPNRGIRTEAFF.

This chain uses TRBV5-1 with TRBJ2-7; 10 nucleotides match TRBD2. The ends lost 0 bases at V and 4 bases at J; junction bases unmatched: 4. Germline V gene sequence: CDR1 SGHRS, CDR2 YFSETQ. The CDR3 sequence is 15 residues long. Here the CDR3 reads CASSLAASGGYEQYF. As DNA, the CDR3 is TGCGCCAGCAGCTTGGCCGCTAGCGGGGGATACGAGCAGTACTTC. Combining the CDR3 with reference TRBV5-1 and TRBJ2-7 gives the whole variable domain KAGVTQTPRYLIKTRGQQVTLSCSPISGHRSVSWYQQTPGQGLQFLFEYFSETQRNKGNFPGRFSGRQFSNSRSEMNVSTLELGDSALYLCASSLAASGGYEQYFGPGTRLTVT.

The CDR3 reads CATSREPPSRETQYF. The CDR3 DNA is TGTGCCACCAGCAGAGAACCTCCCTCGAGGGAGACCCAGTACTTC. V gene TRBV15 combines with J gene TRBJ2-5, with D unclear. Germline V gene lookup returns CDR1 LNHNV and CDR2 YYDKDF (reference sequence). V was shortened by 0 bases and J by 5 bases, with 13 bases between the two germline ends. CDR3 length: 15 residues.

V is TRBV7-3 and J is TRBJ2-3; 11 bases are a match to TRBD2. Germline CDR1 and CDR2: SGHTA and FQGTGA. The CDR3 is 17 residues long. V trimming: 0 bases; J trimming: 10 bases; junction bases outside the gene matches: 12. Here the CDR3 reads CASSLTRLAGTTDPQYF. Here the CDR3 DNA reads TGTGCCAGCAGCTTAACCCGACTAGCGGGGACCACCGATCCGCAGTATTTT.

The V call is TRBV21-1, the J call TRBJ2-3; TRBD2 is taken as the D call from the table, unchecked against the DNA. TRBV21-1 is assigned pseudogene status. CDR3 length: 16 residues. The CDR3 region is CASSILGLAGPDTQYF. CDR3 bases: TGTGCCAGCAGCATCCTAGGACTAGCGGGGCCAGATACGCAGTATTTT.

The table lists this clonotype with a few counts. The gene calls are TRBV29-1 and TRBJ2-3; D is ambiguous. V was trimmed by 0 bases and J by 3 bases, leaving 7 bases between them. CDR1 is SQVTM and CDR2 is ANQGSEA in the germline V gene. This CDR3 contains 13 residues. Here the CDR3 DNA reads TGCAGCGTTGAAGATGGAGTGACAGATACGCAGTATTTT. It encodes CSVEDGVTDTQYF.

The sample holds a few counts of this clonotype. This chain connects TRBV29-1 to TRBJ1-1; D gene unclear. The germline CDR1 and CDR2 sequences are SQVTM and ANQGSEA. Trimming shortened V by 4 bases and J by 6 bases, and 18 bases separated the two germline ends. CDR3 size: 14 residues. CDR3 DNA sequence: TGCAGCGTTGGTGGGTCAGACACCCGGGCTGAAGCTTTCTTT. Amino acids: CSVGGSDTRAEAFF.

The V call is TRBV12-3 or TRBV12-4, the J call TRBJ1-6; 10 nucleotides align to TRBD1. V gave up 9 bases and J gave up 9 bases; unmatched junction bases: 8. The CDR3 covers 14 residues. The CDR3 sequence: CASTSRDRGSPLHF. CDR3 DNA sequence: TGTGCCAGTACATCCCGGGACAGGGGTTCACCCCTCCACTTT.

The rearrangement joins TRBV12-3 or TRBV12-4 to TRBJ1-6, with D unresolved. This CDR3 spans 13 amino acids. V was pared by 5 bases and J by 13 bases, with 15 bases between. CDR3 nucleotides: TGTGCCAGCAGTCAAAGGAGAATTGAGCCCCTCCACTTT. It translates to CASSQRRIEPLHF.

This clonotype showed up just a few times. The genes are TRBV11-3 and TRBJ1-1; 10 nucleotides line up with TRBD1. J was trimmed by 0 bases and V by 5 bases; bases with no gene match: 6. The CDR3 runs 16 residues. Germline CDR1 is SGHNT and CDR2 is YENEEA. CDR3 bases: TGTGCCAGCAGCCGTTCCGGGACAGGGGTGAACACTGAAGCTTTCTTT. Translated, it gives CASSRSGTGVNTEAFF.

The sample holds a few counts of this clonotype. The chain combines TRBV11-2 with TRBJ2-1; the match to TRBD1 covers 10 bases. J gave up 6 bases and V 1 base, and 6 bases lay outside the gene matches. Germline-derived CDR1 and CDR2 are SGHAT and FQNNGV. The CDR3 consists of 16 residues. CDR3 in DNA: TGTGCCAGCAGCTTAGGCCCGGGACAGGGGTCCAATGAGCAGTTCTTC. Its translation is CASSLGPGQGSNEQFF.

In DNA, the CDR3 is TGTGCCAGCAGCCACACGAATACGCAGTATTTT. Protein sequence: CASSHTNTQYF. The V and J genes are TRBV3-1 and TRBJ2-3; D unresolved. Germline CDR1 reads LGHDT; CDR2 reads YNNKEL (reference sequence). There are 11 residues in the CDR3. V lost 3 bases, J lost 7 bases, and 5 bases lay in between.

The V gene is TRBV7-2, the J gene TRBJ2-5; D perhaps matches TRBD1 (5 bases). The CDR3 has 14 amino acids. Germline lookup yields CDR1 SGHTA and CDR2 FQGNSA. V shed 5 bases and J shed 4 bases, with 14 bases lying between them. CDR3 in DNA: TGTGCCAGCAGCCCGACAGCCATTCGAGAGACCCAGTACTTC. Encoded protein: CASSPTAIRETQYF. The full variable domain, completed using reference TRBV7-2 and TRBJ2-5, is GAGVSQSPSNKVTEKGKDVELRCDPISGHTALYWYRQSLGQGLEFLIYFQGNSAPDKSGLPSDRFSAERTGGSVSTLTIQRTQQEDSAVYLCASSPTAIRETQYFGPGTRLLVL.

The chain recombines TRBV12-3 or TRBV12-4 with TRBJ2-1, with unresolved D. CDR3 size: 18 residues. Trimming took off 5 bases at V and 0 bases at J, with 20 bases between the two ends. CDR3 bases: TGTGCCAGCAGTCCCCTCCTTGGGCCGCAACCCTCCTACAATGAGCAGTTCTTC. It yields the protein CASSPLLGPQPSYNEQFF.

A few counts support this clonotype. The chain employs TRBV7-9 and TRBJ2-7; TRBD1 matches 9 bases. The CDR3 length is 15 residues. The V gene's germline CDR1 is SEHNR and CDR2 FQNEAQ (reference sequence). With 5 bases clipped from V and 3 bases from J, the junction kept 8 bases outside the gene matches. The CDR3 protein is CASSPWGTGFYEQYF. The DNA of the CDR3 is TGTGCCAGCAGCCCCTGGGGGACAGGGTTCTACGAGCAGTACTTC.

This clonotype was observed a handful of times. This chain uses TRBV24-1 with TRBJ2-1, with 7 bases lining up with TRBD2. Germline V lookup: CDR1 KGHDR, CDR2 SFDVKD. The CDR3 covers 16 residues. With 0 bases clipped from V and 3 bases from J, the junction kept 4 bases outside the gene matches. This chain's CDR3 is CATSDLPSGSYNEQFF. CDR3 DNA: TGTGCCACCAGTGATTTGCCTAGCGGAAGCTACAATGAGCAGTTCTTC.

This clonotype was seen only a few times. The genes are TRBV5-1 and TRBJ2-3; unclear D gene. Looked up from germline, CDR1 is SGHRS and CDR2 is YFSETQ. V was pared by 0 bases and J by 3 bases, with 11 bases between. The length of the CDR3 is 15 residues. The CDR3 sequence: CASSLGNSGTDTQYF. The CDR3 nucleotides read TGCGCCAGCAGCTTGGGGAATAGTGGGACAGATACGCAGTATTTT.

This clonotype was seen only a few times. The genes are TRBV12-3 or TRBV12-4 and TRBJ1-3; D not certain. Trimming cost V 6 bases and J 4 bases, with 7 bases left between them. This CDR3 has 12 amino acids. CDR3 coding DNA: TGTGCCAGCAGAGGAGGAGGAAACACCATATATTTT. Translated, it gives CASRGGGNTIYF.

CDR3 sequence: CSATQGAGTEAFF. Written as DNA, the CDR3 is TGCAGTGCTACACAGGGGGCCGGGACTGAAGCTTTCTTT. V and J are TRBV20-1 and TRBJ1-1, with 9 bases matching TRBD1. The CDR3 has 13 residues. CDR1 DFQATT and CDR2 SNEGSKA come from the germline V gene (reference sequence). With 4 bases clipped from V and 5 bases from J, the junction kept 5 bases outside the gene matches.

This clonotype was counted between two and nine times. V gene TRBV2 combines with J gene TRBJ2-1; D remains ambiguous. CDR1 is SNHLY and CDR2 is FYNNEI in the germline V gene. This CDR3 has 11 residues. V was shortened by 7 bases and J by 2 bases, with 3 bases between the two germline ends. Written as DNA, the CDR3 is TGTGCCAGCACGGCCTACAATGAGCAGTTCTTC. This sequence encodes CASTAYNEQFF.